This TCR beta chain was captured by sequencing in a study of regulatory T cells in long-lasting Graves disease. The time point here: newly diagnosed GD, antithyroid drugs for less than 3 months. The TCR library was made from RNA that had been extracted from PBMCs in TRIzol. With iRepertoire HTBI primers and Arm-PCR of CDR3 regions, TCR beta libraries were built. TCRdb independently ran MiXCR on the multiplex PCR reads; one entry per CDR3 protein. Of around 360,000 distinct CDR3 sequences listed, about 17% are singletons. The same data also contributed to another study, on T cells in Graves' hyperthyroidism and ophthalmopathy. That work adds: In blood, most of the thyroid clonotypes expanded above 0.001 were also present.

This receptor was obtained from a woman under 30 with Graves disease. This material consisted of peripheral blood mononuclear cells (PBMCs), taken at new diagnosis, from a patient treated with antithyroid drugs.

The CDR3 DNA sequence: TGTGCCAGCAGCTCGGGACAGTCTGGAAACACCATATATTTT. It codes for CASSSGQSGNTIYF. This rearrangement joins TRBV7-3 to TRBJ1-3; 7 bases are a match to TRBD1. The V gene end was trimmed by 4 bases and the J gene end by 1 base; junction bases not matched to a gene: 1. The germline V gene has CDR1 SGHTA and CDR2 FQGTGA. The length of the CDR3 is 14 residues.